This TCR beta chain was found in a study of shared T cell receptors in the human thymus. TCRdb's table, derived via immunoSEQ multiplex PCR, lists solely in-frame clones and lacks some. The sample yields 640,000 or so clones, about 89% seen once. The CDR3 is 15 amino acids. V dropped 4 bases and J dropped 3 bases, with 13 bases sitting between them. Germline loops: CDR1 SGDLS, CDR2 YYNGEE. Another study also made use of these data, one on human thymus T cells.

Sequencing input: thymocytes. This TCR was recovered from a boy under three years old with a congenital heart defect. The chain has TRBV9 and TRBJ2-2; a weak D match, TRBD2 (6 bases). CDR3 bases: TGTGCCAGCAGCCCCGGAGGGGCGGACACCGGGGAGCTGTTTTTT. Translating gives CASSPGGADTGELFF.